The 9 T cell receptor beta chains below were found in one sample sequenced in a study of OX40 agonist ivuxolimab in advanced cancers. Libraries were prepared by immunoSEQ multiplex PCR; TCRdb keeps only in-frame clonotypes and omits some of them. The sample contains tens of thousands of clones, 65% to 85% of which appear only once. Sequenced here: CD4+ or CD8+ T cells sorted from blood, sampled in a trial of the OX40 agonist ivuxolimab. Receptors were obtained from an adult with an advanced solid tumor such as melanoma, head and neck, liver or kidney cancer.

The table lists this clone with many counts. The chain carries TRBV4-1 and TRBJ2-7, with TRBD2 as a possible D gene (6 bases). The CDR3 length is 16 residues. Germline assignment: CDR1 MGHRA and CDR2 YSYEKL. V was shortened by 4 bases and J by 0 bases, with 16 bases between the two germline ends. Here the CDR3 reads CASSRMGRGSSYEQYF. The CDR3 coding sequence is TGCGCCAGCAGCCGAATGGGGCGGGGCAGCTCCTACGAGCAGTACTTC.

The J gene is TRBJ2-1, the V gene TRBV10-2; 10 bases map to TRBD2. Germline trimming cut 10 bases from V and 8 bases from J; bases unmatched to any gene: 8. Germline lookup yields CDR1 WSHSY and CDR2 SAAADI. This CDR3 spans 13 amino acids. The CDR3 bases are TGCGCCATTTCGAGCGGGAGGGCCGATGAGCAGTTCTTC. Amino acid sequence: CAISSGRADEQFF.

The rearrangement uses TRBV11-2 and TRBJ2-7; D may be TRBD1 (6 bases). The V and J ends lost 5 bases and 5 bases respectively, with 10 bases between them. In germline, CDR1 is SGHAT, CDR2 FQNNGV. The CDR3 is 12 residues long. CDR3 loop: CASSHDRHEQYF. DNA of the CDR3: TGTGCCAGCAGCCACGACAGGCACGAGCAGTACTTC.

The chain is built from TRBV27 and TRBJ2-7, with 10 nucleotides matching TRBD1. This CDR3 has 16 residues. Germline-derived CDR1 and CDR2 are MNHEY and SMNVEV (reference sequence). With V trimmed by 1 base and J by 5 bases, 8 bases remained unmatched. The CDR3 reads CASSLLSGQGRHEQYF. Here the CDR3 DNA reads TGTGCCAGCAGTTTATTATCGGGACAGGGGAGACACGAGCAGTACTTC.

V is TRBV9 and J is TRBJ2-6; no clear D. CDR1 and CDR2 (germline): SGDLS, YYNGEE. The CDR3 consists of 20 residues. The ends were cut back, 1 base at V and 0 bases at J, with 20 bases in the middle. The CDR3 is CASSVPLEPRQSSGANVLTF. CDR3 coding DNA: TGTGCCAGCAGCGTACCCCTCGAACCCCGCCAAAGCTCTGGGGCCAACGTCCTGACTTTC.

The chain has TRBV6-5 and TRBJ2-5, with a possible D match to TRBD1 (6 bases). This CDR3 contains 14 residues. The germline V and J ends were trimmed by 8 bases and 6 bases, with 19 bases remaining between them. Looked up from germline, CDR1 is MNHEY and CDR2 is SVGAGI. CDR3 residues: CASLWGIRGKTQYF. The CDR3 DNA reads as TGTGCCAGCCTCTGGGGCATCAGGGGAAAGACCCAGTACTTC.

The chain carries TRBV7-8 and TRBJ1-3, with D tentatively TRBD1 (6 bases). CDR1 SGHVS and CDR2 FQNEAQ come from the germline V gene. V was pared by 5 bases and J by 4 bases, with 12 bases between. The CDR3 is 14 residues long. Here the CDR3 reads CASSHRARGNTIYF. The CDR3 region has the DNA TGTGCCAGCAGCCACAGGGCAAGGGGAAACACCATATATTTT.

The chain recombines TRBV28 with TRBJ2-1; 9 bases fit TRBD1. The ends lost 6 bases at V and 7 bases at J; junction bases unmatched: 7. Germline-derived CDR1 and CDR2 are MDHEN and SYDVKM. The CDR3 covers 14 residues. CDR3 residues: CASSSRTGENEQFF. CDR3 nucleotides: TGTGCCAGCAGCTCTCGGACAGGGGAAAATGAGCAGTTCTTC.

For the CDR3, the DNA is TGTGCCTGGGATCCCGCGGTAGGAGCTAACTATGGCTACACCTTC. It codes for CAWDPAVGANYGYTF. The chain is built from TRBV30 and TRBJ1-2; D not resolved. This CDR3 comprises 15 residues. CDR1 is GTSNPN, CDR2 SVGIG, per germline (reference sequence). Trimming took 5 bases from V and 0 from J, leaving 16 bases between them.